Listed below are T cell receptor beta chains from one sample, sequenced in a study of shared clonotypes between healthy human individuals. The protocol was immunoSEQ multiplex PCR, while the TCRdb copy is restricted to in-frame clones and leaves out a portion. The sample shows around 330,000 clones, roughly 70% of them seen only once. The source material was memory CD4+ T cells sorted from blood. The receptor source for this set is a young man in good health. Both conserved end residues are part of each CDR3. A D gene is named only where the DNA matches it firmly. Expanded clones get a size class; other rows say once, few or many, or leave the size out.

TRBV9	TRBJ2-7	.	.	TGTGCCAGCAGCGCGAACAGGCCTCCCTACGAGCAGTACTTC	CASSANRPPYEQYF
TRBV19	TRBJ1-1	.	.	TGTGCCAGTAGTATGGGGTCTACTTTTAAACCCACTGAAGCTTTCTTT	CASSMGSTFKPTEAFF
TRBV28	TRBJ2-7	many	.	TGTGCCAGCAGTTTTTTGGGAAGCTCCTACGAGCAGTACTTC	CASSFLGSSYEQYF
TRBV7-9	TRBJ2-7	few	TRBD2	TGTGCCAGCACCTTAGCGGGAGTTGGGTACGAGCAGTACTTC	CASTLAGVGYEQYF
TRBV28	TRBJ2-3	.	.	TGTGCCAGCAAGGCGGGAACTGGGACAGATACGCAGTATTTT	CASKAGTGTDTQYF
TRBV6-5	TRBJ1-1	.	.	TGTGCCAGCAGTTACTCTGGGGAAGGGACTGAAGCTTTCTTT	CASSYSGEGTEAFF
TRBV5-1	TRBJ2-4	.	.	TGCGCCAGCAGCTTGGGCGGGACTCAGAGGAACATTCAGTACTTC	CASSLGGTQRNIQYF
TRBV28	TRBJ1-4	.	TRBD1	TGTGCCAGCACGACAGGGAATGAAAAACTGTTTTTT	CASTTGNEKLFF
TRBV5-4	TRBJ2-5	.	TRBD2	TGTGCCAGCAGCCCGACTAGCGGGAGCAAGACCCAGTACTTC	CASSPTSGSKTQYF
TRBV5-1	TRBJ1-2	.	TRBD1	TGCGCCAGCAGCACTACCGGGACAGGGCTAATAGGCTACACCTTC	CASSTTGTGLIGYTF
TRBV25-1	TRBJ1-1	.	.	TGTGCCAGCAGCCGCCTCGCCGGCACTGAAGCTTTCTTT	CASSRLAGTEAFF
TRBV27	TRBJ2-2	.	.	TGTGCCAGCAGACTTAAGGGTATAAACACCGGGGAGCTGTTTTTT	CASRLKGINTGELFF
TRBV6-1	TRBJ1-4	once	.	TGTGCCAGCAATCTACAGAAGCAGAATGAAAAACTGTTTTTT	CASNLQKQNEKLFF
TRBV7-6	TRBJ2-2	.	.	TGTGCCAGCAGCCGTCAATCCCCGGTCAATAAAAAGAACACCGGGGAGCTGTTTTTT	CASSRQSPVNKKNTGELFF
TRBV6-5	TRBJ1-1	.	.	TGTGCCAGCAGTTACGGCGGGGTAAACACTGAAGCTTTCTTT	CASSYGGVNTEAFF
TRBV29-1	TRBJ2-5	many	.	TGCAGCGTTGAAAGGCAGGGGCGGGAGACCCAGTACTTC	CSVERQGRETQYF
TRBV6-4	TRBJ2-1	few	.	TGTGCCAGCAGTGTGGACGGGAGCCTGAATGAGCAGTTCTTC	CASSVDGSLNEQFF
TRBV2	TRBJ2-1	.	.	TGTGCCAGCAGTGAAGGTGGGCTAGCGAACTACAATGAGCAGTTCTTC	CASSEGGLANYNEQFF
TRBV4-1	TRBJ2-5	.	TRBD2	TGCGCCAGCAGCCAAGGCATAGCGGGAGGGCCCCAAGAGACCCAGTACTTC	CASSQGIAGGPQETQYF
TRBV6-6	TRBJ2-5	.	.	TGTGCCAGCAGTTACTCTGGAGGCGGGACGGAGACCCAGTACTTC	CASSYSGGGTETQYF
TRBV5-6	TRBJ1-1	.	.	TGTGCCAGCAGCTTGGGATGGGCACGTATGAACACTGAAGCTTTCTTT	CASSLGWARMNTEAFF
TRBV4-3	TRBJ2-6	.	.	TGCGCCAGCAGCCAAGGTTCGTCAGAATCTGGGGCCAACGTCCTGACTTTC	CASSQGSSESGANVLTF
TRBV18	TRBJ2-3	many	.	TGTGCCAGCTCACCACCGAGGGGGGCTAAGGCACACGCAGATACGCAGTATTTT	CASSPPRGAKAHADTQYF
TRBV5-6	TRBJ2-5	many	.	TGTGCCAGCAGCTTGGGACAGCAAGAGACCCAGTACTTC	CASSLGQQETQYF
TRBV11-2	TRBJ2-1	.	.	TGTGCCAGCAGCTTAGGGGGCTACAATGAGCAGTTCTTC	CASSLGGYNEQFF
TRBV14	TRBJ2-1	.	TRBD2	TGTGCCAGCAGCCTCAGACTAGCGGGAGGGCTTGAGCAGTTCTTC	CASSLRLAGGLEQFF
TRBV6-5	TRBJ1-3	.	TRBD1	TGTGCCACCCATCGGACAGGGGGGTCAGGAAACACCATATATTTT	CATHRTGGSGNTIYF